This T cell receptor beta chain was found in a study of vaccination effects on CD4 cells after COVID-19. TCRdb's table, derived via immunoSEQ multiplex PCR, lists solely in-frame clones and lacks some. The sample shows 20,000 to 30,000 clones, about 80% of them seen only once. The CDR3 is made up of 15 amino acids. V was shortened by 2 bases and J by 2 bases, with 13 bases between the two germline ends. CDR1 is MNHEY, CDR2 SVGEGT, per germline. General study results and limits: Both infection-induced and vaccine-induced clones contracted markedly at late post-vaccination timepoints.

ViraFEST used viral peptide pools to expand antigen-specific CD4+ T cells before sequencing. It was after more than 8 days of culture that CD4+ T cells were isolated. Vaccine administered to participants consisted of two doses of either BNT162b2 or mRNA-1273. Comments on this clone: As yet, its antigen is unknown.

The rearrangement joins TRBV6-2 or TRBV6-3 to TRBJ2-7; TRBD1 is a possible D gene (6 bases). The sequences come from CD4+ T cells from PBMCs cultured with SARS-CoV-2 spike peptides, collected after COVID-19 vaccination. The source of this sequence is a human donor who received a COVID-19 vaccine. Some clones in this sample may be carry-over from other donors' samples. CDR3 residues: CASSYGVQGTYEQYV. CDR3 DNA sequence: TGTGCCAGCAGTTACGGGGTACAGGGTACCTACGAGCAGTACGTC.